This T cell receptor beta chain comes out of a study of blood T cells in healthy people across ages. Study-level results: Measured against age, TCR beta diversity per million T cells decreased in a roughly linear manner.

This clonotype was seen once. The antigen is not known. Through a sample-barcoded 5' primer and a J-beta primer mix, a second PCR was run for roughly 6 to 11 cycles. TCRdb called the 5' RACE reads again in MiXCR, with one record for every CDR3 protein. The table includes about 1.8 million distinct CDR3 sequences, 49% detected once. This CDR3 contains 15 residues. CDR1 is SGHRS, CDR2 YFSETQ, per germline. V dropped 3 bases and J dropped 5; count of bases not matched to a gene: 7. The V and J genes are TRBV5-1 and TRBJ2-3; 9 nucleotides align to TRBD2. The specimen was blood. The sequence was obtained from a woman in her forties in good health. CDR3 bases: TGCGCCAGCAGCTACTCTAGCGGGGCAATAGATACGCAGTATTTT. Translated, it gives CASSYSSGAIDTQYF. Full variable domain (remainder filled in from reference TRBV5-1 and TRBJ2-3): KAGVTQTPRYLIKTRGQQVTLSCSPISGHRSVSWYQQTPGQGLQFLFEYFSETQRNKGNFPGRFSGRQFSNSRSEMNVSTLELGDSALYLCASSYSSGAIDTQYFGPGTRLTVL.